The 7 T cell receptor beta chains in this list originate from one sample, sequenced in a study of blood T cell repertoires in COVID-19. Sequenced by immunoSEQ multiplex PCR; TCRdb stores in-frame clones only, minus some. Here the sample spans a few hundred thousand clones, about 85% being singletons. Material: peripheral blood. Receptors were obtained from a woman in her late teens or twenties with acute or convalescent COVID-19.

The chain couples TRBV30 to TRBJ1-5; no definite D call. The CDR3 loop spans 14 amino acids. Trimming removed 0 bases from V and 8 bases from J, with 14 bases in between. CDR1 is GTSNPN, CDR2 SVGIG, per germline (reference sequence). CDR3 protein: CAWSVLSPGEPQHF. DNA of the CDR3: TGTGCCTGGAGTGTACTTTCCCCAGGTGAGCCCCAGCATTTT.

The chain employs TRBV4-2 and TRBJ1-2; D ambiguous. This CDR3 is built from 14 residues. V was cut by 0 bases and J by 3 bases, with 8 bases left in between. CDR1 LGHNA and CDR2 YNFKEQ come from the germline V gene. In DNA, the CDR3 is TGTGCCAGCAGCCAAGAAGAACAACACTATGGCTACACCTTC. Translated: CASSQEEQHYGYTF.

The V call is TRBV28, the J call TRBJ2-7; 9 bases are shared with TRBD1. Looked up from germline, CDR1 is MDHEN and CDR2 is SYDVKM. The CDR3 contains 16 residues. The V segment lost 6 bases and the J segment 5 bases; nucleotides outside the gene matches: 14. The CDR3 loop is CASRIAPTGGLDEQYF. The DNA of the CDR3 is TGTGCCAGCAGGATTGCGCCTACAGGGGGCCTCGACGAGCAGTACTTC.

The gene calls are TRBV7-9 and TRBJ2-2, with D uncertain. V was cut by 0 bases and J by 3 bases, with 8 bases left in between. The CDR3 runs 15 residues. Germline CDR1 is SEHNR and CDR2 is FQNEAQ (reference sequence). CDR3 amino acids: CASSLANSHTGELFF. DNA for the CDR3: TGTGCCAGCAGCTTAGCGAACTCTCACACCGGGGAGCTGTTTTTT.

V is TRBV9 and J is TRBJ1-6, with D tentatively TRBD1 (5 bases). The V gene's germline CDR1 is SGDLS and CDR2 YYNGEE. This CDR3 contains 14 residues. Trimming removed 3 bases from V and 4 bases from J, with 8 bases in between. CDR3 sequence (DNA): TGTGCCAGCAGCGAGGGGTTTTATAATTCACCCCTCCACTTT. Translated: CASSEGFYNSPLHF.

The V and J genes are TRBV25-1 and TRBJ1-1; D gene unclear. V lost 6 bases, J lost 4 bases, and 12 bases lay in between. Germline V lookup: CDR1 MGHDK, CDR2 SYGVNS. The CDR3 is made up of 13 amino acids. For the CDR3, the DNA is TGTGCCAGCAGGGATGCGGTCGGCACTGAAGCTTTCTTT. Amino acids: CASRDAVGTEAFF.

This clone has a single count. This chain links TRBV25-1 with TRBJ2-1; 9 bases fit TRBD1. V trimming: 8 bases; J trimming: 8 bases; junction bases outside the gene matches: 4. The CDR3 is 12 residues long. The germline V gene encodes CDR1 MGHDK and CDR2 SYGVNS. For the CDR3, the DNA is TGTGCCAGCCGGACAGGGGCCGATGAGCAGTTCTTC. This translates into CASRTGADEQFF.